Sequencing of this T cell receptor (beta chain) was carried out in a study of blood T cells in healthy people across ages. Next came a second PCR, run for about 6 to 12 cycles, which used a sample-barcoded 5' primer along with a J-beta primer mix. Each CDR3 protein gets one entry after TCRdb re-called the 5' RACE reads with MiXCR. The sample contains 700,000 to 850,000 distinct CDR3 sequences, approximately 53% of which appear only once. With 11 bases removed from V and 0 bases from J, the gap between germline ends came to 8 bases. The CDR3 runs 12 residues. Germline CDR1 and CDR2: MGHDK and SYGVNS. Overall study findings and caveats: Compared with aged donors, long-lived donors showed fewer expanded clones, suggesting selection. While age rose, TCR beta diversity per million T cells dropped in a roughly linear way. It was held that diversity estimates obtained from one million T cells represented underestimates.

The sample holds a few counts of this clonotype. Its target is unknown. Healthy Caucasian individuals from Russia aged about 6 to 90 were enrolled as donors. The sequenced material came from blood. The chain employs TRBV25-1 and TRBJ2-1; D is undetermined. The sequence was collected from an elderly man in good health. The CDR3 bases are TGTGCCCCCGCCCACTCCTACAATGAGCAGTTCTTC. Protein product: CAPAHSYNEQFF.